These T cell receptor beta chains were read from a single sample in a study of shared clonotypes between healthy human individuals. Sequencing used immunoSEQ multiplex PCR; TCRdb keeps in-frame clones, though not all of them. This sample has just over 2,000,000 clones, with 85% to 95% found just once. The sequenced material came from naive CD4+ T cells sorted from blood. The receptors here all came from a man between 18 and 35 years old in good health. CDR3s include the opening cysteine and the closing phenylalanine or tryptophan. D genes are given only for firm matches. Rows give clone size only sometimes, using once, few, many, or a class for an expanded clone.

>-|TRBJ1-4|once|TRBV21-1|13
CASFDKFSEKLFF
TGTGCCAGCTTTGACAAGTTTTCGGAAAAACTGTTTTTT
>-|TRBJ2-2|-|TRBV7-2|16
CASSPDWGGGTGELFF
TGTGCCAGCAGCCCAGATTGGGGAGGCGGCACCGGGGAGCTGTTTTTT
>TRBD2|TRBJ2-1|-|TRBV18|16
CASSILAGVLKDEQFF
TGTGCCAGCTCCATTCTAGCGGGAGTACTGAAGGATGAGCAGTTCTTC
>-|TRBJ2-7|-|TRBV2|10
CASSEYEQYF
TGTGCCAGCAGCGAATACGAGCAGTACTTC
>-|TRBJ2-3|once|TRBV28|12
CASSLLRDTQYF
TGTGCCAGCAGTTTATTGAGGGATACGCAGTATTTT
>TRBD1|TRBJ1-6|-|TRBV6-6|15
CASSYGTVDNSPLHF
TGTGCCAGCAGTTATGGGACAGTAGATAATTCACCCCTCCACTTT
>-|TRBJ2-1|-|TRBV2|16
CASRREKGAGINEQFF
TGTGCCAGCAGAAGAGAAAAGGGAGCGGGTATCAATGAGCAGTTCTTC
>-|TRBJ1-3|once|TRBV5-5|14
CASSLNSGGNTIYF
TGTGCCAGCAGCTTGAACTCAGGTGGAAACACCATATATTTT
>-|TRBJ1-1|-|TRBV9|15
CASSSSPAINTEAFF
TGTGCCAGCAGCTCCAGTCCGGCGATAAACACTGAAGCTTTCTTT
>-|TRBJ1-1|-|TRBV5-1|14
CASSYPERNTEAFF
TGCGCCAGCAGCTACCCCGAAAGGAACACTGAAGCTTTCTTT
>-|TRBJ2-1|-|TRBV5-4|15
CASSNSARAYNEQFF
TGTGCCAGCAGCAACTCAGCCCGCGCCTACAATGAGCAGTTCTTC
>TRBD1|TRBJ2-7|-|TRBV27|14
CASTDRDRAYEQYF
TGTGCCAGCACCGACCGGGACAGAGCCTACGAGCAGTACTTC
>-|TRBJ2-3|-|TRBV29-1|13
CSVERQGTDTQYF
TGCAGCGTTGAACGGCAGGGCACAGATACGCAGTATTTT
>-|TRBJ1-3|few|TRBV14|15
CASSQVLNSGNTIYF
TGTGCCAGCAGCCAAGTTTTGAACTCTGGAAACACCATATATTTT
>-|TRBJ1-1|-|TRBV7-9|16
CASSSYSGILNTEAFF
TGTGCCAGCAGCTCCTATTCCGGGATTTTGAACACTGAAGCTTTCTTT
>-|TRBJ1-2|-|TRBV19|10
CAGDKNGYTF
TGTGCCGGAGACAAGAATGGCTACACCTTC
>TRBD1|TRBJ1-5|-|TRBV15|15
CATSNFRDSNQPQHF
TGTGCCACCAGCAACTTCCGGGACAGTAATCAGCCCCAGCATTTT